The T cell receptor beta chain described here comes from a study of cytomegalovirus exposure and HLA in healthy donors. It was with 60 Vbeta and 13 Jbeta primers that the PCR ran. Profiling relied on immunoSEQ multiplex PCR, and the TCRdb table lists in-frame clones only, not all of them. The data show about 77,000 clones, 70% to 80% seen once. Germline CDR1 reads MNHNS; CDR2 reads SASEGT. The CDR3 sequence is 14 residues long. With V trimmed by 3 bases and J by 7 bases, 8 bases remained unmatched. The sequencing input was PBMCs. The receptor comes from a man aged 35-49 years in good health and CMV-seronegative. This chain joins TRBV6-1 and TRBJ1-2, with 7 nucleotides matching TRBD1. This CDR3 reads CASSERQGRGGYTF. DNA of the CDR3: TGTGCCAGCAGTGAGAGACAGGGTAGAGGTGGCTACACCTTC.